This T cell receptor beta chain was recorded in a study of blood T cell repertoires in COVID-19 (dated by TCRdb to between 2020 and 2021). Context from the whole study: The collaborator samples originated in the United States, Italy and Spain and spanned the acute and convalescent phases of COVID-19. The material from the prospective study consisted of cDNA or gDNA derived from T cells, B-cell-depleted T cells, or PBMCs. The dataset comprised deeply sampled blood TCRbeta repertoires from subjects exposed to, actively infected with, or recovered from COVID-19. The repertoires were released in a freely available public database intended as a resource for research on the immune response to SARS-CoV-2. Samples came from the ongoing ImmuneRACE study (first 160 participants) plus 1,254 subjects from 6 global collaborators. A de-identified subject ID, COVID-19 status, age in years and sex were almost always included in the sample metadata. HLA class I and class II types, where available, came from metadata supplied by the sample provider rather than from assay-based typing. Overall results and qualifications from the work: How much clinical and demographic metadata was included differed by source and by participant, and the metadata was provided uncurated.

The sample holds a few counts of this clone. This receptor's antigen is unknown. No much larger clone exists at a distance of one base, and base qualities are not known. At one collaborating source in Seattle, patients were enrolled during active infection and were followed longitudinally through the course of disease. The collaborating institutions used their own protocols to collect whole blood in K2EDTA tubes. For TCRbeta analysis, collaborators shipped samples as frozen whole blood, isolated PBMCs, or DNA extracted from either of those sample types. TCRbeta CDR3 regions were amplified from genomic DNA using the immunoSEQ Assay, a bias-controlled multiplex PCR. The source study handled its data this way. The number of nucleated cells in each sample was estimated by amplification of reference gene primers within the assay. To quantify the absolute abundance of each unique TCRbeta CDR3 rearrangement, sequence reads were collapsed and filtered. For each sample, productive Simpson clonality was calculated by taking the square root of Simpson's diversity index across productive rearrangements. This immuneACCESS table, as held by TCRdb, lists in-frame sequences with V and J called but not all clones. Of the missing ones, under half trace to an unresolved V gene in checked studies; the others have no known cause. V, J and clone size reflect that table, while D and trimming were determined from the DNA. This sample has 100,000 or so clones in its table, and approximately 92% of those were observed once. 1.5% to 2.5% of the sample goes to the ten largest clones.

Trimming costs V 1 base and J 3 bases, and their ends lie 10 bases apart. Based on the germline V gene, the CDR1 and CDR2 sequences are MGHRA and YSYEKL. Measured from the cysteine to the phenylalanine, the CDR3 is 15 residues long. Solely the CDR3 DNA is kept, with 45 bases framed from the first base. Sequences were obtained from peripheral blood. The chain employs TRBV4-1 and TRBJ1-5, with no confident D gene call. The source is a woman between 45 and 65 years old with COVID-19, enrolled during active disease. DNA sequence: TGCGCCAGCAGCCAAGGGGCCCTCATCAATCAGCCCCAGCATTTT. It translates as CASSQGALINQPQHF.